The clone carrying this T cell receptor beta chain was seen a few times. Its antigen is not identified. The source of the sample is a study of identical twins. MiXCR, run by TCRdb on the 5' RACE reads, gives a single entry per CDR3 protein. The sample lists 470,000 or so distinct CDR3 sequences, approximately 24% occurring once. The study's findings and limits: Beta out-of-frame sequences displayed a weaker excess of sharing between twins.

Germline assignment: CDR1 SGHVS and CDR2 FQNEAQ. V lost 1 base, J lost 5 bases, and 15 bases stayed unmatched. The CDR3 has 19 amino acids. Healthy Caucasians made up all donors. Another study also made use of these data, one on T cells expressing NK-cell markers. As reported in that work: Roughly 6 donors had dominant NKG2C+ clonotypes that comprised about 1.0-7.5% of their CD8+ T cells.

The specimen sequenced was CD4+ T cells sorted from blood. This clonotype was obtained from a woman younger than 35 in good health. The rearrangement uses TRBV7-8 and TRBJ2-2, with 8 bases lining up with TRBD1. CDR3 sequence: CASSLVGTGQIGRTGELFF. For the CDR3, the DNA is TGTGCCAGCAGCTTAGTTGGGACAGGACAAATCGGGAGAACCGGGGAGCTGTTTTTT.